This T cell receptor beta chain was captured by sequencing in a study of cytomegalovirus exposure and HLA in healthy donors. Primers included in the PCR were 60 Vbeta and 13 Jbeta primers. Only in-frame clones appear in the TCRdb table, and some are missing; sequencing was by immunoSEQ multiplex PCR. The sample contains 95,000 to 110,000 clones, over 65% of which appear only once. Germline CDR1 and CDR2: LGHNA and YSLEER. The CDR3 covers 14 residues. J was trimmed by 9 bases and V by 3 bases; bases with no gene match: 8. Sequencing used PBMCs. The chain couples TRBV4-3 to TRBJ2-1; 7 bases are shared with TRBD2. This clonotype was sampled from a woman in her 40s in good health and CMV-seronegative. The CDR3 region has the DNA TGCGCCAGCAGCCATGGGCGACTAGCCGCTGAGCAGTTCTTC. Its protein product is CASSHGRLAAEQFF.